These 11 T cell receptor beta chains came from one sample sequenced in a study of blood T cells in healthy people across ages. The authors ran a second PCR of about 7 to 11 cycles using a sample-barcoded 5' primer and a J-beta primer mix. In TCRdb, the 5' RACE reads were re-called with MiXCR into one record per CDR3 protein. The sample includes about 1.8 million distinct CDR3 sequences, around half of them seen just once. The material sequenced was blood. These receptors originate from a woman aged 40 to 55 in good health.

This sequence joins TRBV18 and TRBJ1-5, with 9 bases aligning to TRBD1. With V trimmed by 3 bases and J by 0 bases, 3 bases remained unmatched. There are 16 residues in the CDR3. Germline values: CDR1 KGHSH, CDR2 LQKENI. The CDR3 DNA is TGTGCCAGCTCACCGGGACAGGGTTTTAGCAATCAGCCCCAGCATTTT. This encodes CASSPGQGFSNQPQHF.

The chain recombines TRBV7-8 with TRBJ1-4; TRBD1 is a possible D gene (5 bases). This CDR3 has 16 residues. Germline CDR1 reads SGHVS; CDR2 reads FQNEAQ. Between the trimmed V and J ends, which lost 5 bases and 0 bases, there was a span of 13 bases. CDR3 amino acids: CASSPYVTATNEKLFF. In nucleotides, the CDR3 is TGTGCCAGCAGCCCTTACGTGACAGCAACTAATGAAAAACTGTTTTTT.

J is TRBJ2-4 and V is TRBV7-2; perhaps TRBD1 as D (6 bases). The germline V and J ends were trimmed by 5 bases and 11 bases, with 13 bases remaining between them. CDR1 SGHTA and CDR2 FQGNSA come from the germline V gene. The CDR3 has 12 residues. The CDR3 loop reads CASSLDRSVQYF. The CDR3 DNA follows: TGTGCCAGCAGCCTAGACAGGTCCGTTCAGTACTTC.

The chain carries TRBV25-1 and TRBJ1-2; no definite D call. Germline CDR1 and CDR2: MGHDK and SYGVNS. The CDR3 is 18 amino acids. Trimming took off 5 bases at V and 1 base at J, with 23 bases between the two ends. The CDR3 protein is CASSPEAEPIYRNYGYTF. As DNA, the CDR3 is TGTGCCAGCAGTCCGGAAGCCGAACCAATATATCGTAACTATGGCTACACCTTC.

The chain employs TRBV27 and TRBJ1-5, with TRBD1 identical over 8 bases. Germline values: CDR1 MNHEY, CDR2 SMNVEV (reference sequence). This CDR3 region has 15 residues. Trimming took 5 bases from V and 3 from J; bases not matched to a gene: 6. CDR3 in DNA: TGTGCCAGCAGTGATCAGGGGGCGAACAATCAGCCCCAGCATTTT. Translation gives CASSDQGANNQPQHF.

This clonotype turned up a few times. This chain joins TRBV5-1 and TRBJ2-5; D ambiguous. Trimming stripped 5 bases from V and 4 bases from J, with 9 bases between. The CDR3 runs 12 residues. Germline CDR1 and CDR2: SGHRS and YFSETQ. CDR3 DNA: TGCGCCAGCAGGACTTCTACAGAGACCCAGTACTTC. Amino acids: CASRTSTETQYF.

J is TRBJ2-5 and V is TRBV29-1; D unresolved. The J call may be faulty, since TRBJ2-7 better matches the DNA end. The CDR3 totals 13 residues. Germline lookup yields CDR1 SQVTM and CDR2 ANQGSEA. This CDR3 is CSVETGSPDEQYF. DNA of the CDR3: TGCAGCGTTGAGACGGGTTCCCCAGACGAGCAGTACTTC.

The gene calls are TRBV5-5 and TRBJ1-5, with TRBD1 matching over 7 bases. CDR3 length: 15 residues. Germline lookup yields CDR1 SGHKS and CDR2 YYEKEE (reference sequence). The trim removed 4 bases at V and 4 bases at J, leaving 8 bases unmatched. CDR3 amino acids: CASSTRTGTNQPQHF. CDR3 sequence (DNA): TGTGCCAGCAGCACCCGGACAGGAACGAATCAGCCCCAGCATTTT.

This clonotype was counted a few times. The V gene is TRBV4-3, the J gene TRBJ2-3; no firm D call. From germline, CDR1 is LGHNA and CDR2 YSLEER. Trimming pared 3 bases from V and 3 bases from J, leaving 7 bases between. The length of the CDR3 is 13 residues. CDR3 nucleotides: TGCGCCAGCAGCCAGGCTTTTACAGATACGCAGTATTTT. This gives the protein CASSQAFTDTQYF.

This clonotype was counted between two and nine times. This chain connects TRBV6-1 to TRBJ2-7; unclear D gene. V shed 1 base and J shed 0 bases, with 4 bases lying between them. The CDR3 has 13 amino acids. Looked up from germline, CDR1 is MNHNS and CDR2 is SASEGT. For the CDR3, the DNA is TGTGCCAGCAGTGAAGATATCTCCTACGAGCAGTACTTC. Translating gives CASSEDISYEQYF.

This clonotype was seen only once. This may be a read error: a much more frequent sequence differs by one nucleotide. This chain uses TRBV11-3 with TRBJ2-1; possibly TRBD1 or TRBD2 for D (5 bases each). V lost 5 bases to trimming and J lost 4 bases, with 9 bases between them. This CDR3 region has 13 residues. CDR1 and CDR2 (germline): SGHNT, YENEEA. CDR3 amino acids: CASSRDEYNEQFF. Written as DNA, the CDR3 is TGTGCCAGCAGCCGGGACGAGTACAATGAGCAGTTCTTC.